These 26 T cell receptor beta chains were sequenced from one sample in a study of cytomegalovirus exposure and HLA in healthy donors. PCR amplification relied on 60 Vbeta primers (plus 13 Jbeta primers). Measured with immunoSEQ multiplex PCR; TCRdb has only the in-frame clones, and not every one. Its clone listing holds under 250,000 clones. The material sequenced was PBMCs. These receptor sequences come from a girl aged 2 to 9 in good health and CMV-seropositive.

This chain links TRBV5-1 with TRBJ2-7, with 9 bases that match TRBD1. The CDR3 runs 15 residues. Germline V gene data show CDR1 as SGHRS and CDR2 as YFSETQ. Unmatched junction bases numbered 11, after V lost 5 bases and J lost 5 bases. CDR3 nucleotides: TGCGCCAGCAGTTATGTACAGGGGGCGCAGAACGAGCAGTACTTC. It is translated as CASSYVQGAQNEQYF. Based on the CDR3 plus reference TRBV5-1 and TRBJ2-7, the full variable domain is KAGVTQTPRYLIKTRGQQVTLSCSPISGHRSVSWYQQTPGQGLQFLFEYFSETQRNKGNFPGRFSGRQFSNSRSEMNVSTLELGDSALYLCASSYVQGAQNEQYFGPGTRLTVT.

The CDR3 protein is CASSLTGVSRSYNEQFF. CDR3 nucleotides: TGTGCCAGCAGCTTAACGGGTGTCAGCCGCTCCTACAATGAGCAGTTCTTC. J is TRBJ2-1 and V is TRBV11-2; D unresolved. V lost 2 bases and J lost 0, with 14 bases in between. Germline loops: CDR1 SGHAT, CDR2 FQNNGV. The CDR3 has 17 residues.

The V and J genes are TRBV27 and TRBJ2-1, with a weak D call TRBD2 (6 bases). V lost 6 bases to trimming and J lost 7 bases, with 22 bases between them. The CDR3 covers 16 residues. CDR1 and CDR2 (germline): MNHEY, SMNVEV (reference sequence). For the CDR3, the DNA is TGTGCCAGCAGCCGGTGGACGGGAGTGGATGGAAATGAGCAGTTCTTC. Its translation: CASSRWTGVDGNEQFF.

The genes are TRBV9 and TRBJ2-3; 7 bases fit TRBD2. The CDR3 extends over 15 amino acids. V was clipped by 0 bases and J by 0 bases; unmatched bases: 1. The germline V gene has CDR1 SGDLS and CDR2 YYNGEE. The CDR3 coding sequence is TGTGCCAGCAGCGTAGATAGCGGGAGCACAGATACGCAGTATTTT. Translating gives CASSVDSGSTDTQYF.

The rearrangement links TRBV29-1 to TRBJ2-7; 8 nucleotides line up with TRBD1. CDR1 is SQVTM and CDR2 is ANQGSEA in the germline V gene. The V and J ends lost 6 bases and 6 bases, in that order; junction bases with no gene match: 7. The CDR3 has 12 amino acids. For the CDR3, the DNA is TGCAGCGTCTCGACAGGGGCGGGCGAGCAGTACTTC. This codes for CSVSTGAGEQYF.

The chain combines TRBV27 with TRBJ2-1; the match to TRBD2 covers 7 bases. This CDR3 spans 15 amino acids. Germline V gives CDR1 MNHEY, CDR2 SMNVEV (reference sequence). Trimming removed 5 bases from V and 0 bases from J; junction bases left unmatched: 4. The CDR3 region is CASSVSGSSYNEQFF. The DNA for the CDR3 is TGTGCCAGCAGTGTTAGCGGGTCCTCCTACAATGAGCAGTTCTTC.

J is TRBJ2-1 and V is TRBV14; 7 nucleotides line up with TRBD2. V lost 4 bases, J lost 1 base, and 1 base stayed unmatched. This CDR3 has 14 residues. Germline CDR1 and CDR2: SGHDN and FVKESK. As DNA, the CDR3 is TGTGCCAGCAGCCTAGCGGGTTCCTACAATGAGCAGTTCTTC. It encodes CASSLAGSYNEQFF. The full variable domain, its missing parts supplied by reference TRBV14 and TRBJ2-1, is EAGVTQFPSHSVIEKGQTVTLRCDPISGHDNLYWYRRVMGKEIKFLLHFVKESKQDESGMPNNRFLAERTGGTYSTLKVQPAELEDSGVYFCASSLAGSYNEQFFGPGTRLTVL.

V usage is TRBV28 and J usage is TRBJ1-1; D call uncertain. The V gene's germline CDR1 is MDHEN and CDR2 SYDVKM. Trimming left V 6 bases short and J 0 bases short, with 8 bases between. The CDR3 length is 13 residues. The CDR3 is CASSSFVNTEAFF. For the CDR3, the DNA is TGTGCCAGCAGCAGTTTCGTGAACACTGAAGCTTTCTTT.

The chain uses TRBV27 and TRBJ2-2, with TRBD1 matching 9 bases. The CDR3 runs to 16 residues. The germline V gene encodes CDR1 MNHEY and CDR2 SMNVEV (reference sequence). J gave up 7 bases and V 4 bases, and 10 bases lay outside the gene matches. CDR3 loop: CASSWGDRVEGGELFF. CDR3 coding DNA: TGTGCCAGCAGTTGGGGGGACAGGGTTGAGGGCGGGGAGCTGTTTTTT.

The J gene is TRBJ2-5, the V gene TRBV20-1, with unresolved D. The CDR3 extends over 10 amino acids. Germline V lookup: CDR1 DFQATT, CDR2 SNEGSKA (reference sequence). The V and J ends lost 3 bases and 5 bases respectively, with 4 bases between them. Here the CDR3 reads CSASSETQYF. The CDR3 DNA reads TGCAGTGCTAGTTCTGAGACCCAGTACTTC.

The chain has TRBV7-9 and TRBJ2-5; 8 bases agree with TRBD2. Germline values: CDR1 SEHNR, CDR2 FQNEAQ (reference sequence). J lost 3 bases, V lost 0 bases, and 6 bases had no gene match. The CDR3 totals 16 residues. CDR3 DNA sequence: TGTGCCAGCAGCTTAGCCGCTAGCGGGTACGAAGAGACCCAGTACTTC. This sequence encodes CASSLAASGYEETQYF.

The chain uses TRBV7-8 and TRBJ1-5; 7 nucleotides match TRBD1. V gave up 5 bases and J gave up 2 bases; unmatched junction bases: 9. The CDR3 runs 16 residues. Germline V gives CDR1 SGHVS, CDR2 FQNEAQ. CDR3 coding DNA: TGTGCCAGCAGCGCAGACCGGACAGGCGGCAATCAGCCCCAGCATTTT. Amino acid sequence: CASSADRTGGNQPQHF.

The CDR3 protein is CASMGQMNTEAFF. The DNA for the CDR3 is TGTGCCAGCATGGGACAGATGAACACTGAAGCTTTCTTT. This sequence joins TRBV25-1 and TRBJ1-1, with TRBD1 identical over 7 bases. Losses at the gene ends were 7 bases for V and 0 bases for J; bases not matched to a gene: 2. Germline loops: CDR1 MGHDK, CDR2 SYGVNS. The CDR3 contains 13 residues.

The chain carries TRBV14 and TRBJ2-5; TRBD2 aligns across 10 bases. CDR1 and CDR2 (germline): SGHDN, FVKESK. With V trimmed by 2 bases and J by 1 base, 10 bases remained unmatched. The CDR3 is 18 residues long. The chain's CDR3 is CASSQQTRLAGIQETQYF. The CDR3 nucleotides read TGTGCCAGCAGCCAACAAACAAGACTAGCGGGTATCCAAGAGACCCAGTACTTC.

The chain employs TRBV28 and TRBJ1-5, with 9 positions matching TRBD1. Germline CDR1 is MDHEN and CDR2 is SYDVKM. This CDR3 is built from 15 residues. V shed 2 bases, J shed 6 bases, and the junction held 5 bases outside the gene matches. The CDR3 nucleotides are TGTGCCAGCAGTTTAAAAAGACAGGGGGGTCAGCCCCAGCATTTT. Protein sequence: CASSLKRQGGQPQHF.

The V and J genes are TRBV6-1 and TRBJ2-7, with 8 bases matching TRBD1. With 3 bases clipped from V and 3 bases from J, the junction kept 7 bases outside the gene matches. The CDR3 has 15 residues. Germline CDR1 MNHNS, CDR2 SASEGT. DNA of the CDR3: TGTGCCAGCAGTGACCCGACAGGGGCCCGCTACGAGCAGTACTTC. Translated, it gives CASSDPTGARYEQYF.

J is TRBJ2-1 and V is TRBV15; perhaps TRBD2 as D (6 bases). Deletions cut 0 bases from V and 0 bases from J, with 15 bases between. CDR3 length: 18 residues. Germline V gives CDR1 LNHNV, CDR2 YYDKDF (reference sequence). CDR3 sequence: CATSRDPRGGSSYNEQFF. Here the CDR3 DNA reads TGTGCCACCAGCAGAGACCCTCGGGGAGGATCCTCCTACAATGAGCAGTTCTTC.

The chain uses TRBV6-5 and TRBJ2-1; D is ambiguous. V was shortened by 7 bases and J by 2 bases, with 12 bases between the two germline ends. This CDR3 region has 14 residues. Per germline, CDR1 MNHEY and CDR2 SVGAGI. The CDR3 here is CASNNGLAYNEQFF. The CDR3 DNA follows: TGTGCCAGCAATAACGGTCTAGCCTACAATGAGCAGTTCTTC.

The chain employs TRBV7-2 and TRBJ2-7; D ambiguous. This CDR3 comprises 13 residues. V was cut by 4 bases and J by 2 bases, with 9 bases left in between. Germline V gives CDR1 SGHTA, CDR2 FQGNSA. The CDR3 loop is CASSSRLAYEQYF. In nucleotides, the CDR3 is TGTGCCAGCAGCTCCCGACTGGCCTACGAGCAGTACTTC.

The chain uses TRBV2 and TRBJ1-2; D is unclear. With 4 bases removed from V and 1 base from J, the gap between germline ends came to 4 bases. The CDR3 totals 12 residues. Germline CDR1 is SNHLY and CDR2 is FYNNEI. CDR3 residues: CASSAVNYGYTF. The CDR3 coding sequence is TGTGCCAGCAGTGCCGTTAACTATGGCTACACCTTC.

The rearrangement joins TRBV5-6 to TRBJ2-7; 8 bases are a match to TRBD1. V gave up 4 bases and J gave up 9 bases; unmatched junction bases: 12. Per germline, CDR1 SGHDT and CDR2 YYEEEE. This CDR3 has 14 amino acids. The CDR3 DNA is TGTGCCAGCAGCCCTAGGACAGGGAGAAAGGGGCAGTACTTC. The encoded protein is CASSPRTGRKGQYF.

This sequence joins TRBV27 and TRBJ2-1, with TRBD2 matching over 7 bases. This CDR3 contains 16 residues. V trimming: 4 bases; J trimming: 1 base; junction bases outside the gene matches: 7. In germline, CDR1 is MNHEY, CDR2 SMNVEV (reference sequence). The CDR3 reads CASSSYLAASYNEQFF. The CDR3 bases are TGTGCCAGCAGTTCGTACCTAGCGGCTTCCTACAATGAGCAGTTCTTC.

The chain recombines TRBV27 with TRBJ1-3; D gene ambiguous. V was cut by 1 base and J by 0 bases, with 7 bases left in between. Per the germline V gene, CDR1 is MNHEY and CDR2 is SMNVEV (reference sequence). The CDR3 loop spans 15 amino acids. In DNA, the CDR3 is TGTGCCAGCAGTTTATACGGGAGCTCTGGAAACACCATATATTTT. Its protein is CASSLYGSSGNTIYF.

The rearrangement links TRBV6-4 to TRBJ1-4; D is uncertain. Trimming stripped 2 bases from V and 1 base from J, with 5 bases between. CDR1 is MRHNA and CDR2 is SNTAGT in the germline V gene. The CDR3 spans 14 residues. The CDR3 region is CASSDRGTNEKLFF. The CDR3 DNA is TGTGCCAGCAGTGACCGGGGAACTAATGAAAAACTGTTTTTT.

This chain connects TRBV28 to TRBJ2-7, with TRBD2 identical over 9 bases. This CDR3 contains 16 residues. The junction had 12 bases not matched to a gene; V was cut back by 5 bases and J by 4 bases. Looked up from germline, CDR1 is MDHEN and CDR2 is SYDVKM. CDR3 DNA: TGTGCCAGCAGTCGGGGGGTGACTAGCGGTTCATACGAGCAGTACTTC. Amino acid sequence: CASSRGVTSGSYEQYF.

V and J are TRBV7-8 and TRBJ1-2, with D perhaps TRBD1 (5 bases). CDR1 and CDR2 (germline): SGHVS, FQNEAQ. Between the trimmed V and J ends, which lost 4 bases and 6 bases, there was a span of 18 bases. The CDR3 is 15 residues long. This CDR3 reads CASSSIQGDANGYTF. CDR3 coding DNA: TGTGCCAGCAGCTCAATCCAAGGGGATGCGAATGGCTACACCTTC.